Listed below are T cell receptor beta chains from one sample, sequenced in a study of T cells in Graves' hyperthyroidism and ophthalmopathy. In TCRdb, the multiplex PCR reads were re-called with MiXCR into one record per CDR3 protein. Here the sample spans roughly 300,000 distinct CDR3 sequences, 18% being singletons. The sequencing sample was made of blood. The source of these receptors is a woman aged 45-65 years with Graves' hyperthyroidism. The CDR3 runs from the conserved cysteine through the conserved F or W.

J gene | V gene | CDR3 protein
TRBJ2-3 | TRBV19 | CASSIGQGTDTQYF
TRBJ2-5 | TRBV2 | CATQRSAGEETQYF
TRBJ2-1 | TRBV9 | CASSVREGLALQGQFF
TRBJ2-7 | TRBV6-2/TRBV6-3 | CASSRGLAGTAYEQYF
TRBJ1-3 | TRBV10-2 | CASSDPPRTAGNTIYF
TRBJ2-1 | TRBV12-3/TRBV12-4 | CASSYTESNEQFF
TRBJ2-1 | TRBV9 | CASSAGGRINEQFF
TRBJ2-7 | TRBV5-6 | CASSLKWEGRSSEQYF
TRBJ1-5 | TRBV19 | CASRQGRTSNQPQHF
TRBJ1-5 | TRBV12-3/TRBV12-4 | CASSGPGQGSNQPQHF
TRBJ1-2 | TRBV6-1 | CASSPGPLYGYTF
TRBJ2-1 | TRBV11-2 | CASSLVGGSSNEQFF
NA | TRBV5-1 | CASSLAGVLETQFF
TRBJ2-2 | TRBV7-3 | CASSRTGGGGELFF
TRBJ2-7 | TRBV4-1 | CASSLGTPSSYEQYF
TRBJ1-1 | TRBV19 | CASSITLPMNTEAFF
TRBJ2-5 | TRBV5-4 | CASSTSLGGGQETQYF
TRBJ1-2 | TRBV12-3/TRBV12-4 | CASSHTEDYGYTF
TRBJ1-4 | TRBV10-3 | CAISPSTEKLFF
TRBJ1-1 | TRBV5-1 | CASSLERGNTEAFF
TRBJ2-1 | TRBV19 | CASSSNPGLAGEQFF
TRBJ2-7 | TRBV28 | CASSLTPLAGEQYF
TRBJ1-2 | TRBV7-9 | CASSLGQYYGYTF
TRBJ2-3 | TRBV20-1 | CSEREGTDTQYF
TRBJ1-2 | TRBV11-2 | CASAQGLRYGYTF
TRBJ1-1 | TRBV9 | CASSPTGFTEAFF
TRBJ2-5 | TRBV12-3/TRBV12-4 | CASSSGVAVEPQETQYF
TRBJ1-2 | TRBV6-8 | CASSIGTTAGYTF
TRBJ2-3 | TRBV11-2 | CASSFETGGTDTQYF
TRBJ2-2 | TRBV2 | CASSDQDLSTGELFF
TRBJ2-7 | TRBV2 | CASTQVWDRDYEQYF
TRBJ2-2 | TRBV28 | CASSFRNTGELFF
TRBJ1-4 | TRBV10-3 | CAISDDSGINEKLFF
TRBJ2-4 | TRBV4-1 | CASSRLAPMGQVAKNIQYF
TRBJ2-7 | TRBV20-1 | CSAREHGSTYEQYF
TRBJ1-6 | TRBV4-1 | CASSQDPTAGNSPLHF
TRBJ1-1 | TRBV10-2 | CASSDGDTEAFF
TRBJ1-2 | TRBV30 | CARDGAGYTF
TRBJ1-4 | TRBV30 | CAWTTTNEKLFF
TRBJ1-4 | TRBV28 | CASRSNEKLFF
TRBJ1-3 | TRBV27 | CASSRQPAAGNTIYF
TRBJ1-5 | TRBV28 | CASSSKAASNQPQHF
TRBJ2-1 | TRBV7-2 | CASSFGGSGSNEQFF
TRBJ1-2 | TRBV7-2 | CASSFHGADGYTF
TRBJ2-7 | TRBV30 | CAWSGPRDYNYEQYF
TRBJ2-3 | TRBV18 | CASSPWDRVATDTQYF
TRBJ2-3 | TRBV7-9 | CASSLGVGDTQYF
TRBJ2-5 | TRBV3-1 | CASTSRGGGGEKTQYF
TRBJ1-6 | TRBV7-8 | CASSFGTGNRSPLHF
TRBJ1-4 | TRBV18 | CASSPEGGGKLFF
TRBJ2-1 | TRBV5-1 | CASSWGQGGHEQFF